The 15 T cell receptor beta chains below come from one sample, sequenced in a study of PD-1 blockade in classical Hodgkin lymphoma. The table came from immunoSEQ multiplex PCR; TCRdb's copy has only in-frame clones and leaves some out. The sample includes about 93,000 clones, around 78% seen only once; the top ten take less than 10%. The time point is: cycle 4 day 1 (C4D1), after 6 weeks of nivolumab. Relapse was seen in all patients after autologous stem cell transplantation, and brentuximab vedotin exposure was variable. The sample here was peripheral blood mononuclear cells (PBMCs), taken before the fourth cycle of nivolumab. These receptors were obtained from a human donor with classical Hodgkin lymphoma.

This clone was recorded many times. The chain recombines TRBV7-9 with TRBJ2-2, with D possibly being TRBD1 (5 bases). The CDR3 is 16 amino acids. V was pared by 7 bases and J by 5 bases, with 20 bases between. Germline V gene sequence: CDR1 SEHNR, CDR2 FQNEAQ (reference sequence). This CDR3 reads CASNPSTPGFTGELFF. DNA for the CDR3: TGTGCCAGCAACCCGTCAACTCCAGGGTTTACCGGGGAGCTGTTTTTT.

The CDR3 loop is CASSFSFTDTQYF. The CDR3, as DNA: TGTGCCAGCAGTTTTTCCTTCACAGATACGCAGTATTTT. The chain is built from TRBV27 and TRBJ2-3, with D unresolved. V lost 3 bases, J lost 2 bases, and 6 bases lay in between. The CDR3 covers 13 residues. Germline values: CDR1 MNHEY, CDR2 SMNVEV (reference sequence).

This chain joins TRBV5-8 and TRBJ2-1, with 9 bases lining up with TRBD2. The V gene's germline CDR1 is SGHTS and CDR2 YDEGEE. The CDR3 extends over 15 amino acids. The V segment lost 0 bases and the J segment 2 bases; nucleotides outside the gene matches: 0. The DNA for the CDR3 is TGTGCCAGCAGCTTGGGCGGGAGGGCCTACAATGAGCAGTTCTTC. It yields the protein CASSLGGRAYNEQFF.

The V and J genes are TRBV6-6 and TRBJ1-6; weak D call: TRBD1 (5 bases). In germline, CDR1 is MNHNY, CDR2 SVGAGI (reference sequence). Trimming stripped 6 bases from V and 6 bases from J, with 15 bases between. The CDR3 is made up of 15 amino acids. The CDR3 spells CASRLLGTGNSPLHF. Here the CDR3 DNA reads TGTGCCAGCAGACTACTTGGGACGGGTAATTCACCCCTCCACTTT.

The chain couples TRBV7-2 to TRBJ2-7; D not resolved. Looked up from germline, CDR1 is SGHTA and CDR2 is FQGNSA. V shed 4 bases and J shed 2 bases, with 12 bases lying between them. There are 14 residues in the CDR3. The CDR3 nucleotides read TGTGCCAGCAGCTCTCCGGGTCTAACCTACGAGCAGTACTTC. Translated: CASSSPGLTYEQYF.

Only one count was recorded for this clone. J is TRBJ2-2 and V is TRBV6-4; TRBD1 or TRBD2 may be the D gene (7 bases each). Trimming shortened V by 6 bases and J by 4 bases, and 18 bases separated the two germline ends. CDR3 length: 16 residues. Germline values: CDR1 MRHNA, CDR2 SNTAGT. CDR3 in DNA: TGTGCCAGCAGGGTAAGCGGGGCAGGGGGCACCGGGGAGCTGTTTTTT. The encoded protein is CASRVSGAGGTGELFF.

The CDR3 DNA follows: TGTGCCAGCAGCGCCGAGGGACTAATCCCAGATACGCAGTATTTT. This sequence encodes CASSAEGLIPDTQYF. The chain uses TRBV7-9 and TRBJ2-3; 7 bases are a match to TRBD2. V trimming: 5 bases; J trimming: 4 bases; junction bases outside the gene matches: 9. The germline gives CDR1 SEHNR, CDR2 FQNEAQ (reference sequence). This CDR3 region has 15 residues.

The CDR3 DNA reads TGTGCCAGCAGAAAGACAGTCTCAGTGAACACTGAAGCTTTCTTT. Protein: CASRKTVSVNTEAFF. The chain has TRBV7-3 and TRBJ1-1; D is possibly TRBD1 (5 bases). CDR3 length: 15 residues. Trimming took 6 bases from V and 0 from J, leaving 14 bases between them. CDR1 SGHTA and CDR2 FQGTGA come from the germline V gene.

As regards this clone: Other DNA sequences of this sample code for an identical CDR3. The chain has TRBV5-1 and TRBJ2-1, with D hard to call. The V end was cut by 0 bases, the J end by 6 bases, with 7 bases between. Germline V gene sequence: CDR1 SGHRS, CDR2 YFSETQ. This CDR3 region has 13 residues. The CDR3 coding sequence is TGCGCCAGCAGCTTGGGGGTTGGCAATGAGCAGTTCTTC. Its translation is CASSLGVGNEQFF.

This clone came up once. The chain joins TRBV7-2 to TRBJ2-7, with 9 bases identical to TRBD1. J lost 5 bases, V lost 5 bases, and 10 bases had no gene match. The CDR3 has 15 residues. Germline V gene sequence: CDR1 SGHTA, CDR2 FQGNSA. The CDR3 region has the DNA TGTGCCAGCAGCCAAAACCTGGGACAGGGCGACGAGCAGTACTTC. Protein product: CASSQNLGQGDEQYF.

Notes on this clone: This specimen includes other DNA sequences encoding the same CDR3. This chain links TRBV7-2 with TRBJ1-1; D is perhaps TRBD1 (5 bases). V dropped 4 bases and J dropped 1 base, with 7 bases sitting between them. The germline V gene has CDR1 SGHTA and CDR2 FQGNSA. The CDR3 loop spans 13 amino acids. The CDR3 sequence: CASSSQGNTEAFF. The CDR3 DNA reads as TGTGCCAGCAGCTCCCAGGGGAACACTGAAGCTTTCTTT.

The chain recombines TRBV7-9 with TRBJ1-3; unclear D gene. CDR3 length equals 14 residues. Germline V gives CDR1 SEHNR, CDR2 FQNEAQ (reference sequence). The ends were cut back, 5 bases at V and 0 bases at J, with 8 bases in the middle. The CDR3 region has the DNA TGTGCCAGCAGCCCCGCGGGCTCTGGAAACACCATATATTTT. Translation gives CASSPAGSGNTIYF.

J is TRBJ2-2 and V is TRBV7-2; D is unresolved. In germline, CDR1 is SGHTA, CDR2 FQGNSA. Trimming removed 5 bases at V and 5 bases at J, with 9 bases between. This CDR3 is 13 amino acids long. For the CDR3, the DNA is TGTGCCAGCAGCACAAACCGGACCGGGGAGCTGTTTTTT. Protein product: CASSTNRTGELFF.

The genes are TRBV6-1 and TRBJ1-1; the D is unclear. Germline loops: CDR1 MNHNS, CDR2 SASEGT. The V end was cut by 2 bases, the J end by 3 bases, with 7 bases between. CDR3 size: 13 residues. CDR3 amino acids: CASSERVYTEAFF. CDR3 coding DNA: TGTGCCAGCAGTGAAAGGGTGTACACTGAAGCTTTCTTT.

This chain joins TRBV4-2 and TRBJ2-6; D is uncertain. The CDR3 spans 16 residues. Trimming left V 0 bases short and J 1 base short, with 7 bases between. Germline lookup yields CDR1 LGHNA and CDR2 YNFKEQ. CDR3 amino acids: CASSQDPQSGANVLTF. The CDR3 DNA reads as TGTGCCAGCAGCCAAGACCCGCAATCTGGGGCCAACGTCCTGACTTTC.